Below, 7 T cell receptor beta chains from the same sample are listed, as sequenced in a study of T cell repertoires in cytomegalovirus infection. TCRdb independently ran MiXCR on the reads; one entry per CDR3 protein. The repertoire has roughly 720,000 distinct CDR3 sequences, less than 40% of them found once; the top ten carry around 2.6%. Sequencing was performed on PBMCs. The receptors here all came from a human donor in good health (CMV status not recorded). Some clones in this sample may be carry-over from other donors' samples.

This rearrangement joins TRBV7-2 to TRBJ1-2, with D uncertain. There are 14 residues in the CDR3. The germline V and J ends were trimmed by 5 bases and 0 bases, with 10 bases remaining between them. Germline V gene lookup returns CDR1 SGHTA and CDR2 FQGNSA. This chain's CDR3 is CASSPHPANYGYTF. For the CDR3, the DNA is TGTGCCAGCAGCCCACATCCGGCTAACTATGGCTACACCTTC.

This clonotype was detected once. The chain has TRBV5-1 and TRBJ2-5; no clear D. The CDR3 is 15 residues long. CDR1 and CDR2 (germline): SGHRS, YFSETQ. V lost 1 base, J lost 3 bases, and 13 bases lay in between. CDR3 in DNA: TGCGCCAGCAGCTTGACTGAACCGAAAAAAGAGACCCAGTACTTC. Its protein is CASSLTEPKKETQYF. The full variable domain, rest sourced from reference TRBV5-1 and TRBJ2-5, is KAGVTQTPRYLIKTRGQQVTLSCSPISGHRSVSWYQQTPGQGLQFLFEYFSETQRNKGNFPGRFSGRQFSNSRSEMNVSTLELGDSALYLCASSLTEPKKETQYFGPGTRLLVL.

The chain employs TRBV12-3 or TRBV12-4 and TRBJ1-1; D is unresolved. Trimming stripped 2 bases from V and 7 bases from J, with 8 bases between. The CDR3 extends over 12 amino acids. The CDR3 loop is CASSLFWREAFF. CDR3 coding DNA: TGTGCCAGCAGTTTATTCTGGCGTGAAGCTTTCTTT.

This clonotype has ten or more counts. The chain recombines TRBV7-2 with TRBJ2-5; D remains unclear. V was trimmed by 0 bases and J by 2 bases, leaving 4 bases between them. The V gene's germline CDR1 is SGHTA and CDR2 FQGNSA. CDR3 length: 13 residues. The CDR3 DNA is TGTGCCAGCAGCTTAGCGAGGCAAGAGACCCAGTACTTC. It is translated as CASSLARQETQYF.

The chain carries TRBV5-1 and TRBJ2-7, with 11 bases identical to TRBD2. V was clipped by 4 bases and J by 3 bases; unmatched bases: 6. Germline CDR1 and CDR2: SGHRS and YFSETQ. The CDR3 runs 15 residues. CDR3 protein: CASSKGTSGFYEQYF. In nucleotides, the CDR3 is TGCGCCAGCAGCAAAGGGACTAGCGGATTCTACGAGCAGTACTTC.

This clonotype has a count of ten or more. The rearrangement joins TRBV7-6 to TRBJ1-1; D remains ambiguous. The V gene's germline CDR1 is SGHVS and CDR2 FNYEAQ. CDR3 size: 13 residues. The V end lost 5 bases, the J end lost 1 base, and 8 bases lay between the germline ends. Here the CDR3 reads CASSQAWNTEAFF. The CDR3 DNA is TGTGCCAGCAGCCAGGCCTGGAACACTGAAGCTTTCTTT.

This clonotype was detected once. A clone one base away is much larger, so this may be a read error. The rearrangement links TRBV7-2 to TRBJ2-5, with D perhaps assigned TRBD1 or TRBD2 (5 bases each). Germline lookup yields CDR1 SGHTA and CDR2 FQGNSA. The CDR3 has 12 residues. CDR3 nucleotide sequence: TGTGCCAGCATCAGCAACCGGGACCACCTAGTCTTC. Translating gives CASISNRDHLVF.